These 7 T cell receptor beta chains share one sample of origin, sequenced in a study of blood T cell repertoires in COVID-19. Clones were read by immunoSEQ multiplex PCR, and TCRdb kept only the in-frame ones, dropping some. The sample holds roughly 100,000 clones, approximately 80% seen once. Sequenced: peripheral blood. Every receptor here comes from a man at least 80 years old with acute or convalescent COVID-19.

V gene TRBV16 combines with J gene TRBJ2-3; a weak D match, TRBD1 (5 bases). V was cut by 2 bases and J by 4 bases, with 10 bases left in between. Germline CDR1 reads KGHSY; CDR2 reads FQNENV. This CDR3 has 14 amino acids. The CDR3 loop is CASSQRRAPDTQYF. DNA for the CDR3: TGTGCCAGCAGCCAACGCAGGGCTCCAGATACGCAGTATTTT.

This rearrangement joins TRBV28 to TRBJ2-1, with 11 bases fitting TRBD2. The germline V gene encodes CDR1 MDHEN and CDR2 SYDVKM. With V trimmed by 7 bases and J by 1 base, 6 bases remained unmatched. CDR3 size: 16 residues. The CDR3 sequence: CASISASGRSYNEQFF. DNA of the CDR3: TGTGCCAGCATATCGGCTAGCGGGAGGTCCTACAATGAGCAGTTCTTC.

The V gene is TRBV6-5, the J gene TRBJ2-7; 7 nucleotides agree with TRBD1. This CDR3 region has 14 residues. V lost 2 bases, J lost 3 bases, and 4 bases stayed unmatched. Germline CDR1 is MNHEY and CDR2 is SVGAGI. This CDR3 reads CASSYRGQYYEQYF. The DNA of the CDR3 is TGTGCCAGCAGTTACAGGGGACAGTACTACGAGCAGTACTTC.

This chain joins TRBV5-1 and TRBJ2-1; D ambiguous. Trimming left V 4 bases short and J 0 bases short, with 14 bases between. This CDR3 is 16 amino acids long. Germline lookup yields CDR1 SGHRS and CDR2 YFSETQ. The DNA for the CDR3 is TGCGCCAGCAGCCCCGTTGGCGGAGTCTCCTACAATGAGCAGTTCTTC. It specifies CASSPVGGVSYNEQFF.

This clone occurred a few times. The V call is TRBV27, the J call TRBJ1-1; D is possibly TRBD1 (5 bases). CDR1 is MNHEY and CDR2 is SMNVEV in the germline V gene (reference sequence). Trimming shortened V by 5 bases and J by 3 bases, and 16 bases separated the two germline ends. This CDR3 spans 15 amino acids. The DNA for the CDR3 is TGTGCCAGCAGTACCCCCGGGGGGAGGGACACTGAAGCTTTCTTT. Amino acids: CASSTPGGRDTEAFF.

V gene TRBV10-3 combines with J gene TRBJ1-1, with TRBD1 matching over 10 bases. Per germline, CDR1 ENHRY and CDR2 SYGVKD. Losses at the gene ends were 6 bases for V and 7 bases for J; bases not matched to a gene: 5. The CDR3 is made up of 13 amino acids. The CDR3 coding sequence is TGTGCCATCAGGGGGACAGGGGATCTTGAAGCTTTCTTT. This sequence encodes CAIRGTGDLEAFF.

This rearrangement joins TRBV18 to TRBJ1-5; 7 nucleotides agree with TRBD1. The V gene end was trimmed by 3 bases and the J gene end by 4 bases; junction bases not matched to a gene: 6. This CDR3 comprises 15 residues. CDR1 and CDR2 from the germline V gene are KGHSH and LQKENI. The CDR3 nucleotides read TGTGCCAGCTCACCGAATACAGGGGATAATCAGCCCCAGCATTTT. This codes for CASSPNTGDNQPQHF.